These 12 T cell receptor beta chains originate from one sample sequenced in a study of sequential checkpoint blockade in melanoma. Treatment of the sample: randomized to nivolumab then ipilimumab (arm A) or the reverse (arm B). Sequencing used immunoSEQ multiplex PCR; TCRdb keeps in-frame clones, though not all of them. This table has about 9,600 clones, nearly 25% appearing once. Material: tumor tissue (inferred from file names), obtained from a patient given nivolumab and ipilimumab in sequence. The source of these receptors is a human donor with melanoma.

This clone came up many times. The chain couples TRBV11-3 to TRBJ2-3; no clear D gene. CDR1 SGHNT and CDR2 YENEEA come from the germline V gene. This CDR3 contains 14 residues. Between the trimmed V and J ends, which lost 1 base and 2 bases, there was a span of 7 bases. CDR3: CASSLGDYTDTQYF. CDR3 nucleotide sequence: TGTGCCAGCAGCTTAGGGGATTACACAGATACGCAGTATTTT.

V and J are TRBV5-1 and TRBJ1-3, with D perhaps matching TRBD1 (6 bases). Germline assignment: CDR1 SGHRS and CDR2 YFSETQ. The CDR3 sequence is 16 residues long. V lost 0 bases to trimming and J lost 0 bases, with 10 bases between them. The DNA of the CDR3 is TGCGCCAGCAGCTTGGAGGGACATAACTCTGGAAACACCATATATTTT. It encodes CASSLEGHNSGNTIYF.

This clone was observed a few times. The CDR3 reads CASSLVAGIPEQFF. CDR3 DNA: TGTGCCAGCTCCCTTGTAGCGGGAATACCTGAGCAGTTCTTC. This chain uses TRBV18 with TRBJ2-1, with 8 bases aligning to TRBD2. This CDR3 region has 14 residues. Germline loops: CDR1 KGHSH, CDR2 LQKENI. Trimming removed 6 bases from V and 9 bases from J; junction bases left unmatched: 10.

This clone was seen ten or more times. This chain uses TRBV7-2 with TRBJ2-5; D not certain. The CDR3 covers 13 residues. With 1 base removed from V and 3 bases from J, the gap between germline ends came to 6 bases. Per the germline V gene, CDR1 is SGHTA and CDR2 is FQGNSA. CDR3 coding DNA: TGTGCCAGCAGCTTAGTACGAGAAGAGACCCAGTACTTC. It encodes CASSLVREETQYF.

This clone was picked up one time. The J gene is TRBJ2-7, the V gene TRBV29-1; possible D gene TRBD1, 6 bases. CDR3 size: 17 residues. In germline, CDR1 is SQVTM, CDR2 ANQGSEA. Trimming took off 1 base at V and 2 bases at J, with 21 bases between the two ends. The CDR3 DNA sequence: TGCAGCGTTGAAGTGGGTGAACCGCGCCAGGGGACCTACGAGCAGTACTTC. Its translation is CSVEVGEPRQGTYEQYF.

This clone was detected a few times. CDR3 protein: CASSYSGRAGGGTEQYF. DNA for the CDR3: TGTGCCAGCAGTTACTCGGGCCGGGCAGGGGGAGGGACCGAGCAGTACTTC. The gene calls are TRBV6-8 and TRBJ2-7; D assignment may be TRBD1 or TRBD2 (7 bases each). This CDR3 spans 17 amino acids. V was shortened by 0 bases and J by 6 bases, with 21 bases between the two germline ends. Germline CDR1 MNHGY, CDR2 SAAAGT.

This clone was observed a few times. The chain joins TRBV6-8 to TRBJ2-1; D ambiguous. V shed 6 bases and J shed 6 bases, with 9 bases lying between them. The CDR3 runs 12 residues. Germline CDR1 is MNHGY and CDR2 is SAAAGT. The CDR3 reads CASSRFANEQFF. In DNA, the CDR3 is TGTGCCAGCAGCCGATTCGCCAATGAGCAGTTCTTC.

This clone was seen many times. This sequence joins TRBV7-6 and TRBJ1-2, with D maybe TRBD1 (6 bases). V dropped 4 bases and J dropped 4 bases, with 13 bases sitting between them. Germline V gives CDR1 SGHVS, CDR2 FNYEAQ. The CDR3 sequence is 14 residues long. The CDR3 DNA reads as TGTGCCAGCAGCTCACAGGACAGCTTCTATGGCTACACCTTC. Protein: CASSSQDSFYGYTF. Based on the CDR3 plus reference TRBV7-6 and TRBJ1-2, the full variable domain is GAGVSQSPRYKVTKRGQDVALRCDPISGHVSLYWYRQALGQGPEFLTYFNYEAQQDKSGLPNDRFSAERPEGSISTLTIQRTEQRDSAMYRCASSSQDSFYGYTFGSGTRLTVV.

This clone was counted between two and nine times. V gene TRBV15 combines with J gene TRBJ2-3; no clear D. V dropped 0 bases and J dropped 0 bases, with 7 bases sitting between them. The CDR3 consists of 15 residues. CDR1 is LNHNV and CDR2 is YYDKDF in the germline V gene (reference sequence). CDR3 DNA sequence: TGTGCCACCAGCAGAGAAGTGTATAGCACAGATACGCAGTATTTT. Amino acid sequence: CATSREVYSTDTQYF. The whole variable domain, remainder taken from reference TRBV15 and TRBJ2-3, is DAMVIQNPRYQVTQFGKPVTLSCSQTLNHNVMYWYQQKSSQAPKLLFHYYDKDFNNEADTPDNFQSRRPNTSFCFLDIRSPGLGDTAMYLCATSREVYSTDTQYFGPGTRLTVL.

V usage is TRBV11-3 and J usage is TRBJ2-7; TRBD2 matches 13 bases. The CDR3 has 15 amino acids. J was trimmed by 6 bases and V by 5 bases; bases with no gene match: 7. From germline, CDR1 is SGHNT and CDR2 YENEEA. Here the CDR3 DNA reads TGTGCCAGCAGCCCAGGACTAGCGGGAGATCTCGAGCAGTACTTC. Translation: CASSPGLAGDLEQYF. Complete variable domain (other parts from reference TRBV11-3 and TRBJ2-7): EAGVVQSPRYKIIEKKQPVAFWCNPISGHNTLYWYLQNLGQGPELLIRYENEEAVDDSQLPKDRFSAERLKGVDSTLKIQPAELGDSAVYLCASSPGLAGDLEQYFGPGTRLTVT.

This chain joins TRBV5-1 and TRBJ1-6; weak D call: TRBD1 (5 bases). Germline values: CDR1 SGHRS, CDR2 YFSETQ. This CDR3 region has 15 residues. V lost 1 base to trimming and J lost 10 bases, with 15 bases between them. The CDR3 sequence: CASSLIWGFESPLHF. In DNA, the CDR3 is TGCGCCAGCAGCTTGATATGGGGGTTCGAATCACCCCTCCACTTT.

The CDR3 sequence is CASSPGVQGVWEKLFF. Written as DNA, the CDR3 is TGTGCCAGCAGCCCAGGGGTGCAGGGGGTTTGGGAAAAACTGTTTTTT. The chain combines TRBV6-7 with TRBJ1-4; the match to TRBD1 covers 7 bases. TRBV6-7 is annotated as an ORF whose role is uncertain. There are 16 residues in the CDR3. V gave up 6 bases and J gave up 8 bases; unmatched junction bases: 15.